This T cell receptor (beta chain) was identified during a study of cytomegalovirus exposure and HLA in healthy donors (TCRdb year 2017). Regarding the study in general: According to a later analysis, the 120 or so validation repertoires were produced on the same platform as the roughly 720 repertoires of the first cohort. The study combined high-throughput TCR immunosequencing, statistical association of individual TCRs with disease status, and machine learning to predict cytomegalovirus infection status. Along with the roughly 710-subject first cohort, a separate validation cohort of approximately 110 different subjects was used. The aim of the study was to test whether cataloging public T cell receptors could identify signatures of past pathogen exposure.

V and J lose 8 bases and 4 bases, and a span of 17 bases separates them. Reading the germline V gene gives CDR1 MNHEY and CDR2 SVGAGI. Including cysteine and phenylalanine, the CDR3 has 14 amino acids. The sequence is cut down to CDR3 DNA, 42 bases in frame from base 1. About this clone itself: Its antigen is not yet known. Per-nucleotide qualities are absent, and no much larger clonotype sits a single base away.

General conclusions and limits of the study: It was suggested by the authors that the approach could potentially be generalized to other disease states and immunological phenotypes. A total of roughly 160 TCR beta chains were listed by the study as associated with cytomegalovirus. The classifier was reported to diagnose cytomegalovirus status with high specificity and sensitivity in both the original cohort and the validation cohort. Most TCR sequences were observed very rarely across donors, whereas some public TCRs were present in many individuals. A few of the identified cytomegalovirus-associated TCR beta chains were confirmed in vitro to be specific for cytomegalovirus antigens. The validation cohort had no HLA typing available for a later analysis, so co-occurrence within that cohort was assessed over all 110 or so repertoires. In a later analysis, TCRs clustered in the first cohort were found to also tend to co-occur in the roughly 130 validation repertoires, with roughly 93% of cluster scores above 0.

The protocol used for the library was the immunoSEQ multiplex PCR assay. The study's processing was this. A statistical classification framework was developed to diagnose cytomegalovirus status using the catalog of TCR beta chain sequences. The immuneACCESS repertoire file appears here via TCRdb, limited to in-frame rearrangements. These files lack a portion of the clones; in checked studies, under half of the deficit traces to unresolved V genes, and the cause of the others is not known. For V, J and clone size, that table is used; D and trimming come from the DNA. Present in this sample are under 150,000 clones, about 90% of which were seen just once. The top ten clones comprise 7.9% of the sample. Separate from the approximately 670-subject first cohort, the validation cohort of around 130 subjects was the group to which the donors belonged.

The chain couples TRBV6-5 to TRBJ2-5; TRBD2 is a possible D gene, resting on 6 matching bases. The specimen was PBMCs. This sequence originates from a woman younger than 35 in good health and CMV-seropositive. This receptor has the CDR3 CASALTSKGETQYF. Read as DNA, the sequence is TGTGCCAGCGCGTTGACTAGTAAAGGAGAGACCCAGTACTTC.